The 23 T cell receptor beta chains below were found in one sample sequenced in a study of CD4 T cells in relation to SARS-CoV-2 and coronaviruses. These receptors' targets are unknown. Profiled with immunoSEQ multiplex PCR; TCRdb holds only in-frame clones, not every one. The data show about 36,000 clones, approximately 80% seen once. Sequencing was carried out using memory CD4+ T cells from PBMCs, cultured in vitro. The receptors were sampled from an adult with COVID-19.

The sample holds a few counts of this clone. V gene TRBV3-1 (or the pseudogene TRBV3-2) combines with J gene TRBJ2-3; D is unresolved. CDR1 is LGHDT, CDR2 YNNKEL, per germline (reference sequence). The CDR3 is 14 amino acids. V lost 3 bases, J lost 0 bases, and 7 bases lay in between. CDR3 residues: CASSQGLSTDTQYF. CDR3 coding DNA: TGTGCCAGCAGCCAGGGGTTAAGCACAGATACGCAGTATTTT.

The rearrangement joins TRBV12-3 or TRBV12-4 to TRBJ1-3; D is unresolved. CDR3 size: 13 residues. Trimming removed 7 bases from V and 0 bases from J, with 7 bases in between. Here the CDR3 DNA reads TGTGCCAGCACCCAGAGCTCTGGAAACACCATATATTTT. Its translation: CASTQSSGNTIYF.

The chain couples TRBV6-5 to TRBJ1-1; D perhaps matches TRBD1 (6 bases). Trimming removed 7 bases at V and 1 base at J, with 13 bases between. The CDR3 covers 14 residues. CDR1 and CDR2 (germline): MNHEY, SVGAGI. The CDR3 loop is CASTEGVGNTEAFF. In nucleotides, the CDR3 is TGTGCCAGCACCGAGGGGGTGGGGAACACTGAAGCTTTCTTT.

The gene calls are TRBV7-2 and TRBJ1-1; D is unclear. Trimming removed 5 bases from V and 0 bases from J, with 19 bases in between. Germline V gene lookup returns CDR1 SGHTA and CDR2 FQGNSA. This CDR3 is 17 amino acids long. The DNA for the CDR3 is TGTGCCAGCAGCCTGGTGTGGCGGACCGGTTTGAACACTGAAGCTTTCTTT. Translation gives CASSLVWRTGLNTEAFF.

The rearrangement joins TRBV15 to TRBJ2-1; 14 bases line up with TRBD2. The trim removed 3 bases at V and 5 bases at J, leaving 3 bases unmatched. Germline values: CDR1 LNHNV, CDR2 YYDKDF (reference sequence). This CDR3 region has 16 residues. CDR3 in DNA: TGTGCCACCAGCAGGGCGGGACTAGCGGGAGACAATGAGCAGTTCTTC. Protein product: CATSRAGLAGDNEQFF. The whole variable domain, filled in from reference TRBV15 and TRBJ2-1, reads DAMVIQNPRYQVTQFGKPVTLSCSQTLNHNVMYWYQQKSSQAPKLLFHYYDKDFNNEADTPDNFQSRRPNTSFCFLDIRSPGLGDTAMYLCATSRAGLAGDNEQFFGPGTRLTVL.

This clone was found a few times. This chain uses TRBV7-9 with TRBJ2-7, with D possibly matching TRBD2 (6 bases). CDR1 SEHNR and CDR2 FQNEAQ come from the germline V gene (reference sequence). CDR3 length: 15 amino acids. V was trimmed by 2 bases and J by 7 bases, leaving 18 bases between them. The CDR3 protein is CASSLTLARGGEQYF. The DNA of the CDR3 is TGTGCCAGCAGCTTAACGCTGGCCCGGGGAGGAGAGCAGTACTTC.

The chain employs TRBV7-8 and TRBJ2-2; no definite D call. The V end lost 3 bases, the J end lost 6 bases, and 8 bases lay between the germline ends. This CDR3 has 13 amino acids. The germline V gene encodes CDR1 SGHVS and CDR2 FQNEAQ. The CDR3 sequence is CASSFTSSGELFF. The CDR3 nucleotides read TGTGCCAGCAGCTTTACGAGCTCCGGGGAGCTGTTTTTT. Together with reference TRBV7-8 and TRBJ2-2, the CDR3 gives the full variable domain: GAGVSQSPRYKVAKRGQDVALRCDPISGHVSLFWYQQALGQGPEFLTYFQNEAQLDKSGLPSDRFFAERPEGSVSTLKIQRTQQEDSAVYLCASSFTSSGELFFGEGSRLTVL.

The chain carries TRBV19 and TRBJ1-4; D ambiguous. The CDR3 length is 13 residues. Germline V lookup: CDR1 LNHDA, CDR2 SQIVND (reference sequence). V lost 3 bases and J lost 1, with 3 bases in between. Here the CDR3 reads CASSILTNEKLFF. The CDR3 DNA is TGTGCCAGTAGTATCCTAACTAATGAAAAACTGTTTTTT.

The J gene is TRBJ1-5, the V gene TRBV28; the D gene is possibly TRBD1 (6 bases). V dropped 10 bases and J dropped 8 bases, with 18 bases sitting between them. The CDR3 is made up of 13 amino acids. The germline gives CDR1 MDHEN, CDR2 SYDVKM. Here the CDR3 reads CATRTELLEPQHF. CDR3 nucleotide sequence: TGTGCCACAAGGACAGAACTACTGGAGCCCCAGCATTTT.

This chain links TRBV28 with TRBJ2-2, with 7 bases aligning to TRBD2. Germline loops: CDR1 MDHEN, CDR2 SYDVKM. The CDR3 sequence is 14 residues long. Germline trimming cut 2 bases from V and 6 bases from J; bases unmatched to any gene: 3. CDR3 nucleotide sequence: TGTGCCAGCAGTTTAGGGGCGGGAGCCGGGGAGCTGTTTTTT. Translated: CASSLGAGAGELFF.

This clone has only a few counts. The chain couples TRBV4-2 to TRBJ2-1, with D maybe TRBD2 (6 bases). Trimming shortened V by 8 bases and J by 6 bases, and 14 bases separated the two germline ends. In germline, CDR1 is LGHNA, CDR2 YNFKEQ. CDR3 length: 13 residues. The DNA of the CDR3 is TGTGCCAGCGATCCCAGCGGGTTCAATGAGCAGTTCTTC. Translated, it gives CASDPSGFNEQFF.

The chain has TRBV6-6 and TRBJ1-2; a weak D match, TRBD1 (6 bases). Germline assignment: CDR1 MNHNY and CDR2 SVGAGI (reference sequence). V was shortened by 5 bases and J by 8 bases, with 21 bases between the two germline ends. The CDR3 consists of 15 residues. The CDR3 region is CASSPPGVPSMGYTF. The CDR3 DNA is TGTGCCAGCAGTCCCCCAGGGGTACCCTCGATGGGCTACACCTTC.

The chain recombines TRBV15 with TRBJ2-7, with D unclear. Germline CDR1 LNHNV, CDR2 YYDKDF (reference sequence). Trimming removed 1 base from V and 6 bases from J, with 7 bases in between. CDR3 length: 12 residues. As DNA, the CDR3 is TGTGCCACCAGCAGAGGGTATGGCGAGCAGTACTTC. This translates into CATSRGYGEQYF.

This clone was detected only a few times. The genes are TRBV4-2 and TRBJ1-4; no firm D call. Germline CDR1 is LGHNA and CDR2 is YNFKEQ. V was shortened by 1 base and J by 4 bases, with 7 bases between the two germline ends. CDR3 length: 14 residues. The CDR3 is CASSQADGNEKLFF. CDR3 nucleotides: TGTGCCAGCAGCCAAGCGGACGGTAATGAAAAACTGTTTTTT.

This clone was found a few times. The chain recombines TRBV4-2 with TRBJ2-7; no reliable D call. From germline, CDR1 is LGHNA and CDR2 YNFKEQ. Deletions cut 0 bases from V and 3 bases from J, with 15 bases between. This CDR3 region has 16 residues. This CDR3 is CASSQEDQPALYEQYF. In DNA form, the CDR3 reads TGTGCCAGCAGCCAAGAGGACCAACCCGCCCTCTACGAGCAGTACTTC.

This chain connects TRBV6-5 to TRBJ2-1; D tentatively fits TRBD1 or TRBD2 (5 bases each). This CDR3 is 13 amino acids long. Germline V gene lookup returns CDR1 MNHEY and CDR2 SVGAGI. V was cut by 8 bases and J by 10 bases, with 18 bases left in between. CDR3 loop: CASRSQGEDEQFF. In DNA, the CDR3 is TGTGCCAGCCGGTCCCAGGGAGAGGACGAGCAGTTCTTC.

The rearrangement uses TRBV28 and TRBJ2-7; the D call may be TRBD1 or TRBD2 (5 bases each). There are 14 residues in the CDR3. Trimming took off 3 bases at V and 9 bases at J, with 18 bases between the two ends. Germline-derived CDR1 and CDR2 are MDHEN and SYDVKM. CDR3 sequence (DNA): TGTGCCAGCAGTTTTCGAGGGGCCAACCCAGGGCAGTACTTC. Its translation: CASSFRGANPGQYF.

By frequency in the sample, this clone is medium-sized. V is TRBV6-5 and J is TRBJ1-2; perhaps TRBD1 as D (5 bases). This CDR3 is 14 amino acids long. Germline-derived CDR1 and CDR2 are MNHEY and SVGAGI. The ends were cut back, 1 base at V and 3 bases at J, with 9 bases in the middle. For the CDR3, the DNA is TGTGCCAGCAGTTACTTAGGGGTGCACTATGGCTACACCTTC. Residues: CASSYLGVHYGYTF.

The V call is TRBV11-2, the J call TRBJ1-3, with 7 bases that match TRBD1. The CDR3 loop spans 16 amino acids. V lost 7 bases to trimming and J lost 0 bases; unmatched junction nucleotides: 9. Germline V CDR1 and CDR2: SGHAT, FQNNGV. The CDR3, as DNA: TGTGCCAGCACCATTCGGGACAGCAGCTCTGGAAACACCATATATTTT. Protein: CASTIRDSSSGNTIYF.

The chain recombines TRBV14 with TRBJ2-7; the D call may be TRBD1 or TRBD2 (5 bases each). The V end lost 4 bases, the J end lost 2 bases, and 24 bases lay between the germline ends. The CDR3 sequence is 18 residues long. Per the germline V gene, CDR1 is SGHDN and CDR2 is FVKESK. CDR3 sequence reads: CASSLRDLPTEIPYEQYF. The CDR3 DNA is TGTGCCAGCAGCCTCCGGGACCTACCAACCGAAATACCCTACGAGCAGTACTTC.

This clone was recorded only once. V is TRBV6-5 and J is TRBJ2-3, with D perhaps being TRBD1 or TRBD2 (6 bases each). V shed 6 bases and J shed 6 bases, with 13 bases lying between them. The CDR3 is made up of 13 amino acids. Germline CDR1 MNHEY, CDR2 SVGAGI. The CDR3 DNA follows: TGTGCCAGCAGGCGGGGACACTCGGATACGCAGTATTTT. This gives the protein CASRRGHSDTQYF.

The chain employs TRBV5-4 and TRBJ2-1, with 7 positions matching TRBD2. The CDR3 extends over 15 amino acids. From germline, CDR1 is SGHNT and CDR2 YYREEE (reference sequence). V lost 0 bases to trimming and J lost 0 bases; unmatched junction nucleotides: 0. The CDR3 DNA is TGTGCCAGCAGCTTGGAGCGGGACTCCTACAATGAGCAGTTCTTC. It encodes CASSLERDSYNEQFF.

The chain links TRBV5-5 to TRBJ2-2; TRBD1 matches 8 bases. The CDR3 is made up of 15 amino acids. Trimming at V came to 3 bases and at J to 6 bases, leaving 7 bases not matched to a gene. Germline CDR1 reads SGHKS; CDR2 reads YYEKEE (reference sequence). CDR3 nucleotide sequence: TGTGCCAGCAGCTACGGACAGGGCGTCGCCGGGGAGCTGTTTTTT. Protein: CASSYGQGVAGELFF. Drawing the rest from reference TRBV5-5 and TRBJ2-2, the complete variable domain is DAGVTQSPTHLIKTRGQQVTLRCSPISGHKSVSWYQQVLGQGPQFIFQYYEKEERGRGNFPDRFSARQFPNYSSELNVNALLLGDSALYLCASSYGQGVAGELFFGEGSRLTVL.